The rows below give T cell receptor beta chains drawn from one sample of a study of patients and donors after allogeneic stem cell transplantation. TCRdb reprocessed the RT-PCR reads via MiXCR and lists one record per CDR3 protein. Among about 150,000 distinct CDR3 sequences listed, about a third were seen once. The sequenced sample consisted of blood, either unsorted or a sorted T cell fraction (not recorded which). All receptors come from a human donor who was either an allogeneic HSCT recipient or a stem cell or donor lymphocyte infusion donor (not recorded which). It is not recorded whose cells these are; they may come from a transplant donor. The CDR3 runs from the conserved cysteine through the conserved F or W. Each record gives: clone size, V gene, D gene, J gene, CDR3 protein, CDR3 DNA. D genes are given only for firm matches. Clone size, where shown, is once, few, many, or a class for clones that have expanded.

once	TRBV12-3/TRBV12-4	NA	TRBJ2-5	CASTSGVMDQETQYF	TGTGCCAGCACTTCTGGGGTGATGGACCAAGAGACCCAGTACTTC
few	TRBV12-3/TRBV12-4	NA	TRBJ1-1	CASSSPSSVGEAFF	TGTGCCAGCAGTTCCCCGTCATCGGTAGGGGAGGCTTTCTTT
NA	TRBV20-1	NA	TRBJ1-1	CSARESLRVSEAFF	TGCAGTGCTAGAGAATCCCTCAGGGTATCTGAAGCTTTCTTT
NA	TRBV12-3/TRBV12-4	NA	TRBJ2-5	CASSPPEWETQYF	TGTGCCAGCAGCCCGCCGGAGTGGGAGACCCAGTACTTC
few	TRBV7-9	NA	TRBJ1-2	CASSLGAVPLFKGYTF	TGTGCCAGCAGCTTAGGGGCCGTGCCCCTTTTTAAGGGCTACACCTTC
few	TRBV12-3/TRBV12-4	NA	TRBJ1-6	CASSRAGGLHF	TGTGCCAGCAGTCGGGCCGGGGGGCTCCACTTT
NA	TRBV4-3	NA	TRBJ2-2	CASSQDPGLGTGELFF	TGCGCCAGCAGCCAAGATCCGGGTCTGGGCACCGGGGAGCTGTTTTTT
NA	TRBV27	NA	TRBJ1-5	CASSLTFVRGSQPQHF	TGTGCCAGCAGTTTAACGTTTGTTCGGGGTAGTCAGCCCCAGCATTTT
NA	TRBV12-3/TRBV12-4	NA	TRBJ1-4	CASSFWAIRDEKLFF	TGTGCCAGCAGTTTTTGGGCCATTAGGGATGAAAAACTGTTTTTT
NA	TRBV6-1	TRBD1	TRBJ1-2	CASSEGWGQGSGYTF	TGTGCCAGCAGTGAAGGGTGGGGACAGGGGTCTGGCTACACCTTC
NA	TRBV6-6	TRBD1	TRBJ1-5	CASSAGTARNQPQHF	TGTGCCAGCAGTGCCGGGACAGCCAGAAATCAGCCCCAGCATTTT
few	TRBV9	TRBD2	TRBJ2-3	CASGGSGADTQYF	TGTGCCAGCGGTGGTAGCGGGGCGGATACGCAGTATTTT
few	TRBV9	TRBD1	TRBJ1-2	CASSVGQGKSYGYTF	TGTGCCAGCAGCGTCGGACAGGGGAAGAGCTATGGCTACACCTTC
few	TRBV5-1	NA	TRBJ1-1	CASSFFKSGGRNTEAFF	TGCGCCAGCAGCTTTTTCAAATCAGGTGGTCGGAACACTGAAGCTTTCTTT
few	TRBV12-3/TRBV12-4	TRBD1	TRBJ1-4	CASSFQGGNEKLFF	TGTGCCAGCAGTTTCCAGGGGGGGAATGAAAAACTGTTTTTT
many	TRBV6-5	NA	TRBJ1-1	CASSLLDNTEAFF	TGTGCCAGCAGTCTTCTAGATAACACTGAAGCTTTCTTT
few	TRBV12-3/TRBV12-4	NA	TRBJ1-1	CASSFSGAGTEAFF	TGTGCCAGCAGCTTTTCGGGGGCTGGAACTGAAGCTTTCTTT
few	TRBV27	NA	TRBJ1-5	CASSGRANQPQHF	TGTGCCAGCTCCGGCAGGGCGAATCAGCCCCAGCATTTT
NA	TRBV4-3	TRBD2	TRBJ2-1	CASSPELTGSGYYNEQFF	TGCGCCAGCAGCCCAGAACTGACTGGTAGCGGGTACTACAATGAGCAGTTCTTC
NA	TRBV9	NA	TRBJ1-2	CASSVHGGAYGYTF	TGTGCCAGCAGCGTTCACGGGGGCGCTTATGGCTACACCTTC
NA	TRBV12-3/TRBV12-4	NA	TRBJ2-1	CASSYGQSSYNEQFF	TGTGCCAGCAGTTATGGGCAGAGCTCCTACAATGAGCAGTTCTTC
NA	TRBV5-1	TRBD2	TRBJ2-7	CASSSSGGRWEQYF	TGCGCCAGCAGCTCTAGCGGCGGCCGATGGGAGCAGTACTTC
NA	TRBV27	TRBD1	TRBJ1-2	CASSYGTELSYGYTF	TGTGCCAGCAGTTACGGGACAGAACTATCCTATGGCTACACCTTC
NA	TRBV7-8	TRBD1	TRBJ1-4	CASSLVGTVNEKLFF	TGTGCCAGCAGCTTAGTAGGGACAGTTAATGAAAAACTGTTTTTT
NA	TRBV6-5	NA	TRBJ2-1	CARPHEGISYNEQFF	TGTGCCAGGCCGCACGAGGGGATTTCCTACAATGAGCAGTTCTTC
few	TRBV6-2/TRBV6-3	NA	TRBJ2-3	CASSYSRGAGDTQYF	TGTGCCAGCAGTTACTCGAGGGGGGCCGGAGATACGCAGTATTTT
once	TRBV3-1	NA	TRBJ2-5	CASSQQGGEETQYF	TGTGCCAGCAGCCAACAGGGAGGAGAAGAGACCCAGTACTTC
NA	TRBV7-9	TRBD2	TRBJ2-3	CASSPARTSATDTQYF	TGTGCCAGCAGCCCCGCCCGGACTAGCGCCACAGATACGCAGTATTTT
once	TRBV3-1	TRBD1	TRBJ2-1	CASSQDWGQFSSYNEQFF	TGTGCCAGCAGCCAAGATTGGGGACAGTTTAGCTCCTACAATGAGCAGTTCTTC
NA	TRBV19	NA	TRBJ1-5	CATRGVQQPQHF	TGTGCCACAAGGGGGGTCCAGCAGCCCCAGCATTTT